These 2 T cell receptor beta chains share one sample of origin, sequenced in a study of blood T cell repertoires in COVID-19. The data were produced by immunoSEQ multiplex PCR, yet TCRdb's version contains in-frame clones alone and is incomplete. This sample has tens of thousands of clones; over 85% occur once, and the top ten carry over 8%. Material: peripheral blood. These receptors were taken from a human donor in a cohort sampled during active COVID-19.

The V and J genes are TRBV5-1 and TRBJ2-3; TRBD1 matches 8 bases. V shed 6 bases, J shed 4 bases, and the junction held 10 bases outside the gene matches. The CDR3 spans 15 residues. Germline assignment: CDR1 SGHRS and CDR2 YFSETQ. The CDR3 spells CASNPRQGPSDTQYF. CDR3 coding DNA: TGCGCCAGCAACCCTCGACAGGGGCCCTCAGATACGCAGTATTTT. The variable domain in full, with the rest retrieved from reference TRBV5-1 and TRBJ2-3, is KAGVTQTPRYLIKTRGQQVTLSCSPISGHRSVSWYQQTPGQGLQFLFEYFSETQRNKGNFPGRFSGRQFSNSRSEMNVSTLELGDSALYLCASNPRQGPSDTQYFGPGTRLTVL.

CDR3 sequence: CASSQARQGNTEAFF. The CDR3 DNA follows: TGTGCCAGCAGCCAAGCTCGACAGGGGAACACTGAAGCTTTCTTT. V gene TRBV14 combines with J gene TRBJ1-1, with 7 bases that match TRBD1. The CDR3 length is 15 residues. J lost 1 base, V lost 1 base, and 3 bases had no gene match. Germline CDR1 reads SGHDN; CDR2 reads FVKESK.